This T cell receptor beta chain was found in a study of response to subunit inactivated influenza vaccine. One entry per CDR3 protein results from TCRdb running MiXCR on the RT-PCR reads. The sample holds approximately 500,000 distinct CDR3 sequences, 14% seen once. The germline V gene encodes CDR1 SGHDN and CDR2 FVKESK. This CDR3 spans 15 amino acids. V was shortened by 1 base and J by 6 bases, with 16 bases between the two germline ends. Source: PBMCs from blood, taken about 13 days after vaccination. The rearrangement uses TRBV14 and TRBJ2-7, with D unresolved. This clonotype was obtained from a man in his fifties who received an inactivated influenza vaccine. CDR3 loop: CASSQGYGPRFEQYF. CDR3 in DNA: TGTGCCAGCAGCCAAGGGTACGGACCAAGGTTCGAGCAGTACTTC.